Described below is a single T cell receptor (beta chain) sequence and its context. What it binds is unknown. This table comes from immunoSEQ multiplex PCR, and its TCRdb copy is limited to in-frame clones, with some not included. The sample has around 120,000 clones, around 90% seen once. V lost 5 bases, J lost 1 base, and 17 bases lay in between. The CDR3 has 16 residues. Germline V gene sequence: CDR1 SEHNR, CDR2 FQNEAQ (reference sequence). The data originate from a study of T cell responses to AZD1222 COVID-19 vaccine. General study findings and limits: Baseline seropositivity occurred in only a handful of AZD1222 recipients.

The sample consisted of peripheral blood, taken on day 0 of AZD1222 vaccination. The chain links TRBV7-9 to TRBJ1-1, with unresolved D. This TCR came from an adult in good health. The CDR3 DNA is TGTGCCAGCAGCCTCAGCCTCGGCGGCGCGAACACTGAAGCTTTCTTT. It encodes CASSLSLGGANTEAFF.